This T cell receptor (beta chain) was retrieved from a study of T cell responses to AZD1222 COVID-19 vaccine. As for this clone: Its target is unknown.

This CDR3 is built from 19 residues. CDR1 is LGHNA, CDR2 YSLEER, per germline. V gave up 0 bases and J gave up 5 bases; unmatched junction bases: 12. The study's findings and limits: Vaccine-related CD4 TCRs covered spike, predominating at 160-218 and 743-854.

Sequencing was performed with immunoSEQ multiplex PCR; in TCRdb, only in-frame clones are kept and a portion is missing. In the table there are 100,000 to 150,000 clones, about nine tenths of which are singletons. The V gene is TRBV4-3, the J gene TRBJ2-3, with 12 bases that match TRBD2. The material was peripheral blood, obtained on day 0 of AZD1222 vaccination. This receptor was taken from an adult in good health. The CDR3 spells CASSQDLAGGPVREDTQYF. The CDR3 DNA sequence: TGCGCCAGCAGCCAAGATCTAGCGGGGGGGCCAGTCAGGGAAGATACGCAGTATTTT.